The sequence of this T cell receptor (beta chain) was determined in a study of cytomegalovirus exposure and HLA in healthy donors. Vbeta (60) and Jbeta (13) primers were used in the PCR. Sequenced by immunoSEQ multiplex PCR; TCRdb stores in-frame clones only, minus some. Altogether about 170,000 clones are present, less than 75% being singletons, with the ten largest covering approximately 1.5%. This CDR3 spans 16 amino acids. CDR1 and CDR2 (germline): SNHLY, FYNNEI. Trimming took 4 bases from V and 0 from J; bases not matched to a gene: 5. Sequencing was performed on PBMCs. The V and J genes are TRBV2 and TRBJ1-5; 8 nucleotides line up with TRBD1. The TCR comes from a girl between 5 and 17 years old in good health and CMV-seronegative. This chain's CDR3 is CASSGGTGNSNQPQHF. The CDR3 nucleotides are TGTGCCAGCAGTGGCGGGACAGGAAATAGCAATCAGCCCCAGCATTTT. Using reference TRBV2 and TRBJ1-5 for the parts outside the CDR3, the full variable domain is EPEVTQTPSHQVTQMGQEVILRCVPISNHLYFYWYRQILGQKVEFLVSFYNNEISEKSEIFDDQFSVERPDGSNFTLKIRSTKLEDSAMYFCASSGGTGNSNQPQHFGDGTRLSIL.